Only a few counts were recorded for the clone carrying this TCR beta chain. Its antigen is as yet unknown. This specimen comes from a study of cytomegalovirus exposure and HLA in healthy donors. Study results and caveats: By a later analysis, the bulk of CMV-associated TCR beta chains appeared HLA-restricted. TCR beta V- and J-gene trimming, according to a later analysis, was linked to a missense DCLRE1C variant. In a later analysis, parvovirus B19, influenza, CMV and Epstein-Barr virus appeared linked to several top co-occurrence clusters. Researchers reported that a few CMV-associated chains were confirmed in vitro as CMV antigen-specific.

The PCR used 60 Vbeta and 13 Jbeta primers. TCRdb's table, derived via immunoSEQ multiplex PCR, lists solely in-frame clones and lacks some. The profile covers tens of thousands of clones, with roughly 63% appearing a single time and about 5.4% taken by the ten largest. J was trimmed by 8 bases and V by 0 bases; bases with no gene match: 3. The CDR3 is 14 amino acids. The V gene's germline CDR1 is SGHRS and CDR2 YFSETQ. The genes are TRBV5-1 and TRBJ1-3, with 9 bases lining up with TRBD1. Sequencing was performed on PBMCs. This receptor was taken from a boy aged 5-17 years in good health and CMV-seropositive. CDR3 in amino acids: CASSLVGQGDTIYF. The CDR3 DNA follows: TGCGCCAGCAGCTTGGTGGGACAGGGTGACACCATATATTTT.